One and the same sample provided the 19 T cell receptor beta chains below, sequenced in a study of T cells in localized non-small cell lung cancer. Sequencing was performed with immunoSEQ multiplex PCR; in TCRdb, only in-frame clones are kept and a portion is missing. The sample contains under 65,000 clones, over 85% of which appear only once. This sample comprised peripheral blood, obtained before any cancer treatment. These receptors were obtained from a man between 40 and 70 years old with stage I squamous cell lung carcinoma.

About this clone: Likely a read error: the CDR3 ends without its conserved phenylalanine or tryptophan. V gene TRBV27 combines with J gene TRBJ1-2; D possibly corresponds to TRBD1 (6 bases). Germline V gives CDR1 MNHEY, CDR2 SMNVEV (reference sequence). The CDR3 is 15 residues long. V was pared by 0 bases and J by 2 bases, with 10 bases between. The CDR3 sequence: CASSLSIGGNYGYTL. The CDR3 nucleotides read TGTGCCAGCAGTTTATCGATAGGGGGAAACTATGGCTACACCCTC.

V and J are TRBV4-3 and TRBJ1-4; D is undetermined. The V gene lost 4 bases and the J gene lost 6 bases, with 15 bases spanning the gap. The CDR3 covers 15 residues. Germline V CDR1 and CDR2: LGHNA, YSLEER. CDR3 bases: TGCGCCAGCAGCCGAGTTTTTAGTACTTATGAAAAACTGTTTTTT. Protein product: CASSRVFSTYEKLFF.

The chain recombines TRBV27 with TRBJ2-3; TRBD2 matches at 7 bases. With V trimmed by 6 bases and J by 1 base, 7 bases remained unmatched. Germline V gives CDR1 MNHEY, CDR2 SMNVEV (reference sequence). The CDR3 is 15 amino acids. CDR3 nucleotides: TGTGCCAGCAGACCAGCGGGGCCGGGCACAGATACGCAGTATTTT. It encodes CASRPAGPGTDTQYF.

The gene calls are TRBV7-9 and TRBJ1-1, with 7 bases aligning to TRBD1. The trim removed 5 bases at V and 3 bases at J, leaving 6 bases unmatched. The V gene's germline CDR1 is SEHNR and CDR2 FQNEAQ (reference sequence). The CDR3 runs to 14 residues. The CDR3 loop reads CASSATRGDTEAFF. Written as DNA, the CDR3 is TGTGCCAGCAGCGCGACCAGGGGGGACACTGAAGCTTTCTTT.

The rearrangement links TRBV7-9 to TRBJ1-5; tentative D call: TRBD1 (6 bases). This CDR3 is 17 amino acids long. V shed 4 bases and J shed 11 bases, with 27 bases lying between them. CDR1 is SEHNR, CDR2 FQNEAQ, per germline (reference sequence). CDR3 nucleotides: TGTGCCAGCAGCTCTGACCGGGCGGGGGCCCCCAATCCCGCCCAGCATTTT. Translating gives CASSSDRAGAPNPAQHF.

The chain is built from TRBV10-1 and TRBJ2-7; TRBD2 might be the D (5 bases). V was pared by 4 bases and J by 2 bases, with 12 bases between. Germline CDR1 and CDR2: WNHNN and SYGVQD (reference sequence). The CDR3 loop spans 14 amino acids. The CDR3 loop reads CASSAGGSTYEQYF. The CDR3 DNA is TGCGCCAGCAGTGCGGGCGGGTCAACCTACGAGCAGTACTTC.

The chain carries TRBV7-9 and TRBJ2-1, with D perhaps TRBD1 (6 bases). Germline-derived CDR1 and CDR2 are SEHNR and FQNEAQ (reference sequence). Trimming removed 3 bases at V and 9 bases at J, with 15 bases between. This CDR3 region has 14 residues. The CDR3 loop is CASSLVRGGGEQFF. DNA of the CDR3: TGTGCCAGCAGCTTGGTCAGGGGCGGTGGTGAGCAGTTCTTC.

The chain couples TRBV4-3 to TRBJ1-4; 11 bases are shared with TRBD1. V lost 3 bases and J lost 7; bases outside the gene matches: 7. Germline V CDR1 and CDR2: LGHNA, YSLEER. CDR3 length equals 16 residues. CDR3 sequence: CASSHQLGQGGEKLFF. The CDR3 region has the DNA TGCGCCAGCAGCCATCAGCTGGGACAGGGGGGTGAAAAACTGTTTTTT.

This chain uses TRBV7-2 with TRBJ2-7; 12 bases line up with TRBD2. Germline assignment: CDR1 SGHTA and CDR2 FQGNSA. The V gene end was trimmed by 3 bases and the J gene end by 0 bases; junction bases not matched to a gene: 9. CDR3 length equals 18 residues. CDR3 protein: CASSLTSGSAQNSYEQYF. The CDR3, as DNA: TGTGCCAGCAGCTTGACTAGCGGGAGCGCCCAGAACTCCTACGAGCAGTACTTC.

This rearrangement joins TRBV29-1 to TRBJ2-7, with no clear D. Trimming pared 3 bases from V and 11 bases from J, leaving 11 bases between. CDR3 length equals 10 residues. From germline, CDR1 is SQVTM and CDR2 ANQGSEA. CDR3 sequence: CSVEWAPEYF. CDR3 DNA sequence: TGCAGCGTTGAGTGGGCACCCGAGTACTTC.

This clone was detected only a few times. This chain connects TRBV5-1 to TRBJ2-7; D might be TRBD1 or TRBD2, each matching 6 bases. Trimming cost V 2 bases and J 5 bases, with 20 bases left between them. This CDR3 region has 16 residues. Germline CDR1 is SGHRS and CDR2 is YFSETQ. The CDR3 coding sequence is TGCGCCAGCAGCTTATTAGGTAGGGGGGCGACGAACGAGCAGTACTTC. Amino acid sequence: CASSLLGRGATNEQYF.

The chain uses TRBV7-2 and TRBJ1-1; a possible D gene is TRBD1 (5 bases). Trimming stripped 3 bases from V and 10 bases from J, with 12 bases between. Germline V CDR1 and CDR2: SGHTA, FQGNSA. The CDR3 spans 12 residues. The CDR3, as DNA: TGTGCCAGCAGCTTCGGCAGGGCAAGAGCTTTCTTT. Translation gives CASSFGRARAFF.

The chain uses TRBV9 and TRBJ2-2, with TRBD1 identical over 10 bases. Unmatched junction bases numbered 10, after V lost 4 bases and J lost 4 bases. Germline V CDR1 and CDR2: SGDLS, YYNGEE. There are 17 residues in the CDR3. The CDR3 DNA follows: TGTGCCAGCAGCCCCGAGGGACAGGGGTTAATCACCGGGGAGCTGTTTTTT. It yields the protein CASSPEGQGLITGELFF.

The V call is TRBV19, the J call TRBJ2-3, with 8 bases fitting TRBD2. Germline CDR1 and CDR2: LNHDA and SQIVND (reference sequence). CDR3 size: 14 residues. Trimming removed 6 bases from V and 1 base from J; junction bases left unmatched: 3. CDR3 coding DNA: TGTGCCAGTAGGGCGGGAGGAGGCACAGATACGCAGTATTTT. It yields the protein CASRAGGGTDTQYF.

The chain has TRBV28 and TRBJ2-3, with 7 bases aligning to TRBD2. The CDR3 has 16 residues. V shed 5 bases, J shed 4 bases, and the junction held 12 bases outside the gene matches. CDR1 and CDR2 from the germline V gene are MDHEN and SYDVKM. CDR3: CASSPRTSSSADTQYF. CDR3 bases: TGTGCCAGCAGTCCCAGGACTAGTTCAAGTGCAGATACGCAGTATTTT.

The genes are TRBV4-3 and TRBJ2-3, with TRBD2 matching over 7 bases. The CDR3 sequence is 15 residues long. V trimming: 0 bases; J trimming: 2 bases; junction bases outside the gene matches: 2. Germline CDR1 and CDR2: LGHNA and YSLEER. The CDR3 spells CASSQEGGYTDTQYF. DNA of the CDR3: TGCGCCAGCAGCCAAGAGGGGGGGTACACAGATACGCAGTATTTT.

CDR3 sequence reads: CASSLAGEGALHNEQFF. The CDR3, as DNA: TGTGCCAGCAGCTTAGCGGGGGAGGGAGCGCTTCACAATGAGCAGTTCTTC. The V and J genes are TRBV7-6 and TRBJ2-1; TRBD2 aligns across 7 bases. V dropped 0 bases and J dropped 5; count of bases not matched to a gene: 10. Germline assignment: CDR1 SGHVS and CDR2 FNYEAQ. This CDR3 has 17 amino acids. The full variable domain, completed using reference TRBV7-6 and TRBJ2-1, is GAGVSQSPRYKVTKRGQDVALRCDPISGHVSLYWYRQALGQGPEFLTYFNYEAQQDKSGLPNDRFSAERPEGSISTLTIQRTEQRDSAMYRCASSLAGEGALHNEQFFGPGTRLTVL.

This clone was observed a single time. The V gene is TRBV7-9, the J gene TRBJ2-1, with D tentatively TRBD2 (6 bases). The length of the CDR3 is 11 residues. Germline loops: CDR1 SEHNR, CDR2 FQNEAQ (reference sequence). Deletions cut 5 bases from V and 12 bases from J, with 11 bases between. The CDR3: CASSPGLLQFF. CDR3 DNA: TGTGCCAGCAGCCCGGGACTCCTGCAGTTCTTC.

The genes are TRBV6-6 and TRBJ2-7, with D possibly being TRBD2 (5 bases). CDR3 length: 12 residues. V dropped 5 bases and J dropped 4 bases, with 9 bases sitting between them. CDR1 is MNHNY, CDR2 SVGAGI, per germline (reference sequence). The CDR3 region is CASSMDSYEQYF. For the CDR3, the DNA is TGTGCCAGCAGTATGGACTCTTACGAGCAGTACTTC.